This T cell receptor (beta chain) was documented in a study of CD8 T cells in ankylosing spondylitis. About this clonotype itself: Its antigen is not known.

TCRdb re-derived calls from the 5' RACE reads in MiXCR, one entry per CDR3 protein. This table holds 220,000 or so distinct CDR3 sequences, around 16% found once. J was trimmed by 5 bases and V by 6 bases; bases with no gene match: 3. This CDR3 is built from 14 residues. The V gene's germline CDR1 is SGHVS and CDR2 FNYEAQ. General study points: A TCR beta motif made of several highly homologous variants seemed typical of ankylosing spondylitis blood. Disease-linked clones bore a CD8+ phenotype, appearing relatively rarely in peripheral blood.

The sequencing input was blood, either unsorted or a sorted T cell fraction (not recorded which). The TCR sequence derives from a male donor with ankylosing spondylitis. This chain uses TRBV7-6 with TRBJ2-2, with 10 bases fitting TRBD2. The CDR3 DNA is TGTGCCAGCAGTTCTAGCGGGGGTACCGGGGAGCTGTTTTTT. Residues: CASSSSGGTGELFF. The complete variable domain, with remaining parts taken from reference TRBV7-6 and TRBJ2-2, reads GAGVSQSPRYKVTKRGQDVALRCDPISGHVSLYWYRQALGQGPEFLTYFNYEAQQDKSGLPNDRFSAERPEGSISTLTIQRTEQRDSAMYRCASSSSGGTGELFFGEGSRLTVL.